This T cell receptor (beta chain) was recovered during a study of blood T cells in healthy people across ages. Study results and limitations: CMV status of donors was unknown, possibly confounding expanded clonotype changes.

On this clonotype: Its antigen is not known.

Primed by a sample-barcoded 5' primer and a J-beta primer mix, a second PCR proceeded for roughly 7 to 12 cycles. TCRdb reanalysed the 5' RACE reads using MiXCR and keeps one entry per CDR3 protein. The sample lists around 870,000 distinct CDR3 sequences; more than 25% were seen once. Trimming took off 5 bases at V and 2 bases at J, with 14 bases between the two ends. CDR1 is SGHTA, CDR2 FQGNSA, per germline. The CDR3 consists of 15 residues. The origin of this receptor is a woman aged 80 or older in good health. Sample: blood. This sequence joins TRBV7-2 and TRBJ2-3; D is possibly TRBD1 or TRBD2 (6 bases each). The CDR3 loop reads CASSLGGQFTDTQYF. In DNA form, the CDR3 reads TGTGCCAGCAGCCTCGGGGGCCAATTCACAGATACGCAGTATTTT.